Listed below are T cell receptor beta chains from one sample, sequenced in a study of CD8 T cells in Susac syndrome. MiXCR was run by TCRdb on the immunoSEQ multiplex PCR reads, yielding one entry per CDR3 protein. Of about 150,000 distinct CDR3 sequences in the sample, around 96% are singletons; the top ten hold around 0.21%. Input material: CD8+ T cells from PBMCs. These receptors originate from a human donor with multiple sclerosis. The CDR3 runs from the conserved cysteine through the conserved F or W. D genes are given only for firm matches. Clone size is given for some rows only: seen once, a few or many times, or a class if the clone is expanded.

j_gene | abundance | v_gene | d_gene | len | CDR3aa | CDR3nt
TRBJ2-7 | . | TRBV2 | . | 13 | CASNGRASYEQYF | TGTGCCAGCAATGGGCGGGCCTCCTACGAGCAGTACTTC
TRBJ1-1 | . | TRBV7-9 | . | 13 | CASSGGADTEAFF | TGTGCCAGCTCTGGGGGTGCCGACACTGAAGCTTTCTTT
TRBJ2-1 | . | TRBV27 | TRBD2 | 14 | CASTTSGGAHEQFF | TGTGCCAGCACCACTAGCGGGGGGGCCCATGAGCAGTTCTTC
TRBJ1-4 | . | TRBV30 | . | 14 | CACRRDATNEKLFF | TGTGCCTGCCGCCGGGATGCAACTAATGAAAAACTGTTTTTT
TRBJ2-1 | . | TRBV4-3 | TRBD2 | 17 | CASSQDWRTSAYNEQFF | TGCGCCAGCAGCCAAGATTGGAGGACTAGCGCCTACAATGAGCAGTTCTTC
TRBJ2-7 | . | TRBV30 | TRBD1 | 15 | CAWSVKGTGSYEQYF | TGTGCCTGGAGTGTAAAGGGGACAGGATCCTACGAGCAGTACTTC
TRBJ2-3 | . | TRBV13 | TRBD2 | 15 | CASSPQGLAPDTQYF | TGTGCCAGCAGCCCCCAAGGACTAGCTCCAGATACGCAGTATTTT
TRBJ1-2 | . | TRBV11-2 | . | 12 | CASSLDRRGYTF | TGTGCCAGCAGCTTAGATCGGCGGGGCTACACCTTC
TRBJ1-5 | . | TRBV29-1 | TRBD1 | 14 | CSVQGQGAGQPQHF | TGCAGCGTTCAGGGACAGGGGGCTGGTCAGCCCCAGCATTTT
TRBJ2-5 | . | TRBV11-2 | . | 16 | CASSLEPLGVQETQYF | TGTGCCAGCAGCTTAGAACCCTTAGGGGTACAAGAGACCCAGTACTTC
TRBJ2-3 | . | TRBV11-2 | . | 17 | CASSLGPGATPRDTQYF | TGTGCCAGCAGCTTAGGTCCGGGGGCCACGCCCCGGGATACGCAGTATTTT
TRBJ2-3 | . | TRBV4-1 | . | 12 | CASSHTSGTQYF | TGCGCCAGCAGCCACACGTCAGGTACGCAGTATTTT
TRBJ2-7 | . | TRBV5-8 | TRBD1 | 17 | CASSLAGTEVLSYEQYF | TGTGCCAGCAGCTTGGCAGGGACAGAGGTATTGTCCTACGAGCAGTACTTC
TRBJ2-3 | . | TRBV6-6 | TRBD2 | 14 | CASSSGGLSDTQYF | TGTGCCAGCAGTAGCGGGGGGTTATCAGATACGCAGTATTTT
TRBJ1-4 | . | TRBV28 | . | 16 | CASSSSREATNEKLFF | TGTGCCAGCAGCTCCTCCAGGGAGGCAACTAATGAAAAACTGTTTTTT
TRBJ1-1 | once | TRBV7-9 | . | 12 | CASSSGQFEAFF | TGTGCCAGCAGCTCCGGACAGTTTGAAGCTTTCTTT
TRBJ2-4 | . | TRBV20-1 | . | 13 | CSATDYSKNIQYF | TGCAGTGCCACTGATTACTCCAAAAACATTCAGTACTTC
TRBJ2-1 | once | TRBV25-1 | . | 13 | CASSWGIYNEQFF | TGTGCCAGCAGTTGGGGTATCTACAATGAGCAGTTCTTC
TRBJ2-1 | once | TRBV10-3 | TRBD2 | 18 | CAIGPKRGEPSSYNEQFF | TGTGCCATCGGTCCCAAGCGGGGGGAACCTAGCTCCTACAATGAGCAGTTCTTC
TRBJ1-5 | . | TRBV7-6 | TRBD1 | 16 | CASSQNTGDSNQPQHF | TGTGCCAGCAGTCAAAATACAGGGGATAGCAATCAGCCCCAGCATTTT
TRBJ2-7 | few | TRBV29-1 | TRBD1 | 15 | CSVEDGRTGVYEQYF | TGCAGCGTTGAAGATGGTCGGACAGGAGTCTATGAGCAGTACTTC
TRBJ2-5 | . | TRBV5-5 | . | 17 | CASSLRLGPQALETQYF | TGTGCCAGCAGCTTGCGGTTGGGCCCTCAGGCACTGGAGACCCAGTACTTC
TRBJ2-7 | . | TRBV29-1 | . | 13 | CSVEQGIPYEQYF | TGCAGCGTTGAACAGGGGATCCCCTACGAGCAGTACTTC
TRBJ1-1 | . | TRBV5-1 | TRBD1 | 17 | CASSLEGQVYRNTEAFF | TGCGCCAGCAGCTTGGAGGGACAGGTCTATCGGAACACTGAAGCTTTCTTT
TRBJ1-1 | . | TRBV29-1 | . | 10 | CSGQVTEAFF | TGCAGCGGCCAGGTCACTGAAGCTTTCTTT
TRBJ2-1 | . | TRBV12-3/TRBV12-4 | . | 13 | CASSSQIYNEQFF | TGTGCCAGCAGTTCCCAGATCTACAATGAGCAGTTCTTC
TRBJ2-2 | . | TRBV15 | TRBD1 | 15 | CATSGGQGPTGELFF | TGTGCCACCAGCGGGGGACAGGGACCCACCGGGGAGCTGTTTTTT
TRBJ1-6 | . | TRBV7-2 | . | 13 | CASSSWEDSPLHF | TGTGCCAGCAGCTCCTGGGAGGATTCACCCCTCCACTTT
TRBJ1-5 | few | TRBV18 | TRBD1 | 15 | CASSPGQGSNQPQHF | TGTGCCAGCTCACCGGGACAGGGCAGCAATCAGCCCCAGCATTTT
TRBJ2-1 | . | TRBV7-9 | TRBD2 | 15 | CASSQRGGLYNEQFF | TGTGCCAGCAGCCAGCGGGGGGGCCTCTACAATGAGCAGTTCTTC
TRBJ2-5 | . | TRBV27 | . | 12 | CASSLVLETQYF | TGTGCCAGCAGTTTAGTTTTAGAGACCCAGTACTTC
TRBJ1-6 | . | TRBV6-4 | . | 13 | CASSDRDNSPLHF | TGTGCCAGCAGTGACAGGGATAATTCACCCCTCCACTTT
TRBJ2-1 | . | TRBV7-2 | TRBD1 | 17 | CASRARVGGYSYNEQFF | TGTGCCAGCAGGGCCCGGGTAGGGGGCTACTCCTACAATGAGCAGTTCTTC
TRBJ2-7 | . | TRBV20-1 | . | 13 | CSARDKETYEQYF | TGCAGTGCTAGAGATAAGGAAACCTACGAGCAGTACTTC
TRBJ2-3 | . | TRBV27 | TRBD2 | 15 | CASSSGGVSTDTQYF | TGTGCCAGCAGTTCTGGGGGGGTGAGCACAGATACGCAGTATTTT
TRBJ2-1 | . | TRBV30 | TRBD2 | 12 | CAWDWGGNEQFF | TGTGCCTGGGATTGGGGGGGCAATGAGCAGTTCTTC
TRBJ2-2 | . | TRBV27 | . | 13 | CASRPGTAGELFF | TGTGCCAGCAGACCCGGGACTGCCGGGGAGCTGTTTTTT
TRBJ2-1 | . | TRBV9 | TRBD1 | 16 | CASSVGLRDRDNEQFF | TGTGCCAGCAGCGTAGGGCTCCGGGACAGGGACAATGAGCAGTTCTTC
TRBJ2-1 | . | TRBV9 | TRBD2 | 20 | CASSVTGGLAGALSYNEQFF | TGTGCCAGCAGCGTAACAGGGGGACTAGCGGGGGCCCTCTCCTACAATGAGCAGTTCTTC
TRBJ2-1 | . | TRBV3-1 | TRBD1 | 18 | CASSLDRGPDSPYNEQFF | TGTGCCAGCAGCCTTGACAGGGGTCCCGACAGCCCCTACAATGAGCAGTTCTTC
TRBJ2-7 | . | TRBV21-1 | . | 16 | CASSKGNRDRVPEQYF | TGTGCCAGCAGCAAAGGGAACCGGGACAGGGTCCCCGAGCAGTACTTC
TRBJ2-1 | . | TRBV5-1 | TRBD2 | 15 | CASSLLAGSYNEQFF | TGCGCCAGCAGCTTGCTAGCGGGGAGTTACAATGAGCAGTTCTTC
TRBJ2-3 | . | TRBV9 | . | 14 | CASSPSGLEDTQYF | TGTGCCAGCAGCCCGTCCGGGTTGGAAGATACGCAGTATTTT
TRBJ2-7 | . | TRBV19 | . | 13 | CASSWGISYEQYF | TGTGCCAGTAGTTGGGGAATCTCCTACGAGCAGTACTTC
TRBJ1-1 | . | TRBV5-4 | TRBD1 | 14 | CASSRWDRAYEAFF | TGTGCCAGCAGCCGTTGGGACAGGGCATACGAAGCTTTCTTT
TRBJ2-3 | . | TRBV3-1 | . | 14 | CASSPRGSTDTQYF | TGTGCCAGCAGCCCTCGAGGGTCAACAGATACGCAGTATTTT
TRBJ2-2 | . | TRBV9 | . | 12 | CASSGGFRELFF | TGTGCCAGCAGCGGGGGTTTCCGGGAGCTGTTTTTT
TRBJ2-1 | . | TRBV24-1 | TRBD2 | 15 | CATRSGGAIYNEQFF | TGTGCCACCAGATCCGGGGGGGCGATTTACAATGAGCAGTTCTTC